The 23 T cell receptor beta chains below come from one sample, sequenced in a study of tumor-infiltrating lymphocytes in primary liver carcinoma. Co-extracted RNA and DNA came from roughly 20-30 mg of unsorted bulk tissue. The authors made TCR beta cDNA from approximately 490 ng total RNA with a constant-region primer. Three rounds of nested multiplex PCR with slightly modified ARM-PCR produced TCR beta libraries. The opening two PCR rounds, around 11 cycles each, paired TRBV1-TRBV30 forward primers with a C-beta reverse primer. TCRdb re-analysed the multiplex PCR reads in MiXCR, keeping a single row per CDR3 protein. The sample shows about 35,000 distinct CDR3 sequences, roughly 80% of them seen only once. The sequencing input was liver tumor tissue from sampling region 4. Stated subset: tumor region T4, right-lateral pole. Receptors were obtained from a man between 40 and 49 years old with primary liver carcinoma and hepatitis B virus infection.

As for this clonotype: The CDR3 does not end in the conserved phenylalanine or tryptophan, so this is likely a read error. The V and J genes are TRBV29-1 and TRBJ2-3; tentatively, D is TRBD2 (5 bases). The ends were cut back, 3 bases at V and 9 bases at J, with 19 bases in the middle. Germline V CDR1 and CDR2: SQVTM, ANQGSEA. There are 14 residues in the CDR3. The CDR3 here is CSVEGSENAKTQYS. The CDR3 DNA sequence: TGCAGCGTTGAGGGTAGCGAGAACGCAAAAACGCAGTATTCT.

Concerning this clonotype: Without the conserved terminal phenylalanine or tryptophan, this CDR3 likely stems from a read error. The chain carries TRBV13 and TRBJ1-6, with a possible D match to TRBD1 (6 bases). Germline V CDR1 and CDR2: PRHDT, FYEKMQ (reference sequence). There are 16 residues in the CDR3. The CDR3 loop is CASSSPGGRGDSPLHI. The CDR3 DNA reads TGTGCCAGCAGCTCACCCGGGGGCAGAGGCGATTCGCCCCTCCACATT.

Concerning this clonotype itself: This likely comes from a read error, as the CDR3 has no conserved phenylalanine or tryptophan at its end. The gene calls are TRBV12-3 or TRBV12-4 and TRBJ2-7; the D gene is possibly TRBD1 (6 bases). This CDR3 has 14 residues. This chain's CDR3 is CASSPQGFGYEQYL. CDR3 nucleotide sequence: TGTGCCAGCAGTCCACAGGGTTTCGGCTACGAACAGTACCTC.

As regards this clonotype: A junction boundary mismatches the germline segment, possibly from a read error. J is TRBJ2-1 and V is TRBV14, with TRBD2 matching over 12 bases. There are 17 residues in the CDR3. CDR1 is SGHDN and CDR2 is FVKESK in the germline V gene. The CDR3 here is CASSYGLAGFPYIEQFF. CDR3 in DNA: TGTGCCAGCAGCTACGGACTAGCGGGGTTCCCCTACATTGAGCAATTCTTC.

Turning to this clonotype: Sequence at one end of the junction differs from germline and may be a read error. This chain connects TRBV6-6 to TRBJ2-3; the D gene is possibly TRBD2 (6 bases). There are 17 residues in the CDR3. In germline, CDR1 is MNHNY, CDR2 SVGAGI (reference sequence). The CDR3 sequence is CASRPQGTSSLTDTQYF. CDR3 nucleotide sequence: TGTGCCAGCAGACCGCAGGGTACTAGCAGTCTGACAGATACGCAATATTTT.

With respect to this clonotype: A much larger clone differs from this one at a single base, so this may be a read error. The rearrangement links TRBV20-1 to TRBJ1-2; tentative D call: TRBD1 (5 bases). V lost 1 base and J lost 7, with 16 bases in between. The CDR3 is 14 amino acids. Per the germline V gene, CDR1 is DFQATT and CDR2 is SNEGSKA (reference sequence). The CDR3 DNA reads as TGCAGTGCTAGAGCGGGGACGATTTTTGGTGGCTACACCTTC. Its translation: CSARAGTIFGGYTF.

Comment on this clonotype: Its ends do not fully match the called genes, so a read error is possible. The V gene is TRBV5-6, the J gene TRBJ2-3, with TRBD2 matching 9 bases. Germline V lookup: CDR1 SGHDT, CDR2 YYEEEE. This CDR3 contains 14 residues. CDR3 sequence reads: CASSDSGRTDMQYF. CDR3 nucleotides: TGTGCCAGCAGCGATAGCGGGAGAACTGATATGCAGTATTTT.

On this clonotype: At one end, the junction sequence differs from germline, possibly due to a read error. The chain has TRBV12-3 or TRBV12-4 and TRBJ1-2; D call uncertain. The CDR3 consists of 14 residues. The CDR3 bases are TGTGCCAGCAGTATGGACTTAACTAACCATGGTTACACCTTC. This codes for CASSMDLTNHGYTF.

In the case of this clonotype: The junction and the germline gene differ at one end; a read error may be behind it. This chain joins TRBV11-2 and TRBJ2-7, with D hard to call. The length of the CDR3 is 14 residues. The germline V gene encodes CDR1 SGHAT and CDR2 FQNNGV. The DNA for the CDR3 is TGTGTCAGCAGTTTTATGGACGCTGCCTACGAGCAGTACTTC. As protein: CVSSFMDAAYEQYF.

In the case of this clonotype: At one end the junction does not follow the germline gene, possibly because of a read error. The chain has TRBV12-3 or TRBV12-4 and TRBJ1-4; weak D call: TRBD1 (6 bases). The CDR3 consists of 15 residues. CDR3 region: CTSSSYRGCGEKLFF. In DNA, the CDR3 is TGTACCAGCAGTTCCTATAGGGGGTGCGGAGAAAAACTGTTTTTT.

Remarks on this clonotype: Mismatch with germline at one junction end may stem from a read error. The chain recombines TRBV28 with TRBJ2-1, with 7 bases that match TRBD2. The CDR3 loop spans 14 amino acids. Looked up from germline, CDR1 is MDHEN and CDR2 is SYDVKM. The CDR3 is CASSFGWEGDEQFF. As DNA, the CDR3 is TGTGCCAGCAGTTTCGGGTGGGAGGGCGATGAGCAATTCTTC. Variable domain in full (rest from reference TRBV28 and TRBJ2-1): DVKVTQSSRYLVKRTGEKVFLECVQDMDHENMFWYRQDPGLGLRLIYFSYDVKMKEKGDIPEGYSVSREKKERFSLILESASTNQTSMYLCASSFGWEGDEQFFGPGTRLTVL.

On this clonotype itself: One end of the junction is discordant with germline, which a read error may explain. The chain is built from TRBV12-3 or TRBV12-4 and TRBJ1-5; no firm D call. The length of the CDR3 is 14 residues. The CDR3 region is CASSFSAPEQPQHF. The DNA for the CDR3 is TGTGCTAGCAGTTTCAGTGCGCCGGAGCAGCCCCAGCATTTT.

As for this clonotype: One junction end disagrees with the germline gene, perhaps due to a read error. CDR3 sequence (DNA): TGTGCCAGCGGTGAAGTGCGGCTACCGGTCCAGTACTTC. Translated, it gives CASGEVRLPVQYF. The gene calls are TRBV6-1 and TRBJ2-7, with D uncertain. The CDR3 is 13 amino acids. CDR1 is MNHNS and CDR2 is SASEGT in the germline V gene.

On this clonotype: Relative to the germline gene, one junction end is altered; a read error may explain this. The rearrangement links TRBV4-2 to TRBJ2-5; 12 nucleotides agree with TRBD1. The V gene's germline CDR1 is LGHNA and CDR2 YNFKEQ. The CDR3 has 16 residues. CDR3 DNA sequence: TGTGCCAGCAGCCAAGACGGGACAGGGGGCCAAGAGGCGCAGTGCTTC. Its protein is CASSQDGTGGQEAQCF.

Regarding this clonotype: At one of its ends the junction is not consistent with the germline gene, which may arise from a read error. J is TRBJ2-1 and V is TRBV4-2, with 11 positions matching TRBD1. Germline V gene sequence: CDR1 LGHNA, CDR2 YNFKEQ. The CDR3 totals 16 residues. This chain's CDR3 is CASSQGQGASGNERFF. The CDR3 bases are TGTGCCAGTAGCCAAGGACAGGGGGCTAGCGGGAATGAGCGGTTCTTC.

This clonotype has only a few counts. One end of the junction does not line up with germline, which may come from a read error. The CDR3 sequence: CTSSPQGDLTEAFF. Here the CDR3 DNA reads TGTACCAGCAGCCCCCAGGGGGATCTCACTGAAGCTTTCTTT. The V and J genes are TRBV2 and TRBJ1-1, with TRBD1 matching 7 bases. The CDR3 is made up of 14 amino acids. Per germline, CDR1 SNHLY and CDR2 FYNNEI.

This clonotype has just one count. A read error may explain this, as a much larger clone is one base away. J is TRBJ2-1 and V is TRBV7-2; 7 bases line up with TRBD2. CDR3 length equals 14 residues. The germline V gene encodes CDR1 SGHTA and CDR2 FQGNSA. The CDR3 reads CVSSLNSGPNEQFF. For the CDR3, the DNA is TGTGTCAGCAGCTTAAATAGCGGGCCTAATGAGCAGTTCTTC.

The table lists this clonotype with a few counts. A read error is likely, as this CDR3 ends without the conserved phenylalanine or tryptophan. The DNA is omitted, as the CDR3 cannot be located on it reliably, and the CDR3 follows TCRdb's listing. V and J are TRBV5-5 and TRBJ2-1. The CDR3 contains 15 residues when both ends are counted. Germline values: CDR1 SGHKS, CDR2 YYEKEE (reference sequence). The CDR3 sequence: CASSLGLGTVNERFL.

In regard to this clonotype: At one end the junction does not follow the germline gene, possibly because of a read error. CDR3 in amino acids: CASGVTGTHYDEQFF. The CDR3 bases are TGTGCCAGCGGCGTCACAGGAACTCACTACGATGAGCAGTTCTTC. The rearrangement uses TRBV9 and TRBJ2-1; the D gene is possibly TRBD1 (5 bases). This CDR3 has 15 amino acids. Germline V lookup: CDR1 SGDLS, CDR2 YYNGEE.

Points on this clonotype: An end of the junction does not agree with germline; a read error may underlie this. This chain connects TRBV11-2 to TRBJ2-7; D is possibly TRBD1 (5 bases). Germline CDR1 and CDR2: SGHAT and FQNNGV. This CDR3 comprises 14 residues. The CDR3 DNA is TGTGCAGGCAGCTCTAACAGGAACTCCTACGGGCAGTACTTC. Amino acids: CAGSSNRNSYGQYF.

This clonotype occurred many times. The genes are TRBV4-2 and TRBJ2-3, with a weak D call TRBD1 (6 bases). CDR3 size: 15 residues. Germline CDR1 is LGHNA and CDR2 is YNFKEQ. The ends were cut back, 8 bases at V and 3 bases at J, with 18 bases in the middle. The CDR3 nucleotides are TGTGCCAGCGGCCTAACCCGGACAGCGACAGATACGCAGTATTTT. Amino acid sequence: CASGLTRTATDTQYF.

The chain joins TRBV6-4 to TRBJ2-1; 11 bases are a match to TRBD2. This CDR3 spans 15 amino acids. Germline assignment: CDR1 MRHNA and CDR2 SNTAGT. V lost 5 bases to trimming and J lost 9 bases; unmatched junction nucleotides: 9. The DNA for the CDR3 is TGTGCCAGCAGTCACAAGGCTAGCGGGGGGATTGAGCAGTTCTTC. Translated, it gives CASSHKASGGIEQFF.

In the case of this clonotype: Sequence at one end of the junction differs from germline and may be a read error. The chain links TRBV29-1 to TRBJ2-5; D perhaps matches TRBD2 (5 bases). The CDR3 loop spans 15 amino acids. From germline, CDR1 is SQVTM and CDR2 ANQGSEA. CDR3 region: CGVKSAAGRSETQYF. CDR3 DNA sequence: TGCGGCGTCAAATCCGCGGCGGGTAGATCGGAGACCCAGTACTTC. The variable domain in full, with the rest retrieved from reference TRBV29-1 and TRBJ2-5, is SAVISQKPSRDICQRGTSLTIQCQVDSQVTMMFWYRQQPGQSLTLIATANQGSEATYESGFVIDKFPISRPNLTFSTLTVSNMSPEDSSIYLCGVKSAAGRSETQYFGPGTRLLVL.